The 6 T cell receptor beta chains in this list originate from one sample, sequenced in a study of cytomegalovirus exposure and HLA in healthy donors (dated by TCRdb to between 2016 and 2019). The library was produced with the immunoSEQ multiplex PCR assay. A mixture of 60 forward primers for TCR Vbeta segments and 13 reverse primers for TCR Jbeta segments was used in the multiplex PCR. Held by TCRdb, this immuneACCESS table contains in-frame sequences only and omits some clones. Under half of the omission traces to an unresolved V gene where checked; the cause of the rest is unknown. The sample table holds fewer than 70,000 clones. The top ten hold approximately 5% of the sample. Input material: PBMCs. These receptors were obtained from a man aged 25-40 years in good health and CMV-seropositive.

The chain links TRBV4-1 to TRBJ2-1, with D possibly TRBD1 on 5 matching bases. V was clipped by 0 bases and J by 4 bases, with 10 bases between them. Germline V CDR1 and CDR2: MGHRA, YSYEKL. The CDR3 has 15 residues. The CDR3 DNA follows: TGCGCCAGCAGCCAAGAAGGACACCGATACAATGAGCAGTTCTTC. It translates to CASSQEGHRYNEQFF.

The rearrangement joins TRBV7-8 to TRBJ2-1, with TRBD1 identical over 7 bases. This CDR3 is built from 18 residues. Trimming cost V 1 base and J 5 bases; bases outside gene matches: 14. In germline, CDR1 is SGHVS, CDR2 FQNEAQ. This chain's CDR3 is CASSLGRPGTELDNEQFF. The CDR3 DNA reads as TGTGCCAGCAGCTTAGGCCGTCCCGGGACAGAGCTAGACAATGAGCAGTTCTTC.

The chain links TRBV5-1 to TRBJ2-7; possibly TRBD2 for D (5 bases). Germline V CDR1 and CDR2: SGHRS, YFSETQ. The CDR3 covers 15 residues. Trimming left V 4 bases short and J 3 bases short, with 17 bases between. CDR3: CASSLDLVGVYEQYF. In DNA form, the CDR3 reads TGCGCCAGCAGCCTCGATCTGGTCGGGGTCTACGAGCAGTACTTC.

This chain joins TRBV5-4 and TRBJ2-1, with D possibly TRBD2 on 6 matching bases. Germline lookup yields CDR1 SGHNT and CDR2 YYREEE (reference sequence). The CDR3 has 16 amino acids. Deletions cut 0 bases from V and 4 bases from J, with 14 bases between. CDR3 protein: CASSLDPGESYNEQFF. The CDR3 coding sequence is TGTGCCAGCAGCTTGGATCCGGGAGAGAGTTACAATGAGCAGTTCTTC.

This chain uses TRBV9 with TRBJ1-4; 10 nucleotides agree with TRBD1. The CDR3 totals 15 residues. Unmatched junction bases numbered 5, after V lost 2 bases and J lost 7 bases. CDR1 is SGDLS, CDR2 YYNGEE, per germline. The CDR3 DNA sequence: TGTGCCAGCAGCGTTAATGGACAGGGGGGTGAAAAACTGTTTTTT. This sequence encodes CASSVNGQGGEKLFF.

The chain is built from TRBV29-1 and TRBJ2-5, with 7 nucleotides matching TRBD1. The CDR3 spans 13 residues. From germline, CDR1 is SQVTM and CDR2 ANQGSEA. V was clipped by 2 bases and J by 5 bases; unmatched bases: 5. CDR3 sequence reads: CSVEQGVGETQYF. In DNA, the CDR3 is TGCAGCGTTGAACAGGGGGTCGGGGAGACCCAGTACTTC.